The T cell receptor beta chain described here comes from a study of a mutant IDH1 vaccine in newly diagnosed glioma. Time point in this sample: baseline, week 1 (first vaccination visit). Treatment of the sample: pre-vaccination baseline after standard-of-care therapy. The CDR3 loop spans 13 amino acids. Trimming removed 6 bases from V and 0 bases from J, with 8 bases in between. Germline V CDR1 and CDR2: MRHNA, SNTAGT. Some clones are missing from TCRdb's copy, which holds only in-frame ones; the method was immunoSEQ multiplex PCR. The sample carries 50,000 to 65,000 clones, around three quarters recorded once.

Material: PBMCs, obtained from a glioma patient treated with radiotherapy, temozolomide or both. The clonotype originates from a woman aged 40 to 50 with glioma. This sequence joins TRBV6-4 and TRBJ1-1; D gene ambiguous. The CDR3 loop reads CASRQQMNTEAFF. CDR3 coding DNA: TGTGCCAGCAGACAACAGATGAACACTGAAGCTTTCTTT.